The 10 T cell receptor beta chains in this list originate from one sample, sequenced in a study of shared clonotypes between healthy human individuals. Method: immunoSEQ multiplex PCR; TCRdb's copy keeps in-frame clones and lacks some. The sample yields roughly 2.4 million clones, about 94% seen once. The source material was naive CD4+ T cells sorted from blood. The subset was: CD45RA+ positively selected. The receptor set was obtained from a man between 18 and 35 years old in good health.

In DNA, the CDR3 is TGTGCCTGGAGTGGGGGCTCCGGGACTTACTACGAGCAGTACTTC. Residues: CAWSGGSGTYYEQYF. This rearrangement joins TRBV30 to TRBJ2-7; a weak D match, TRBD2 (6 bases). There are 15 residues in the CDR3. CDR1 and CDR2 from the germline V gene are GTSNPN and SVGIG (reference sequence). Trimming pared 1 base from V and 3 bases from J, leaving 16 bases between.

The CDR3 reads CASSQMTGDLYEQYF. The CDR3, as DNA: TGTGCCAGCAGTCAAATGACAGGGGACCTCTACGAGCAGTACTTC. J is TRBJ2-7 and V is TRBV6-5; 8 nucleotides match TRBD1. The CDR3 has 15 residues. V lost 5 bases to trimming and J lost 3 bases; unmatched junction nucleotides: 9. Germline-derived CDR1 and CDR2 are MNHEY and SVGAGI.

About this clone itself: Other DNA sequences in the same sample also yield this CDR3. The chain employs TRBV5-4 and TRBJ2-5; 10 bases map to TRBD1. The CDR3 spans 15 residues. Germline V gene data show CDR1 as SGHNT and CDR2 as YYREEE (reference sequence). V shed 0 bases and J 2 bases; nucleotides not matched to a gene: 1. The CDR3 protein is CASSLVGQGQETQYF. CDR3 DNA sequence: TGTGCCAGCAGCTTGGTGGGACAGGGGCAAGAGACCCAGTACTTC.

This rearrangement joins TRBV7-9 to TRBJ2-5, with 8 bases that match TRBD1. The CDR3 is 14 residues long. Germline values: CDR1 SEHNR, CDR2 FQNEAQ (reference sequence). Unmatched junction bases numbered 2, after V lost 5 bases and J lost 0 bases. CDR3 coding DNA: TGTGCCAGCAGCCCGGACAGGGACCAAGAGACCCAGTACTTC. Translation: CASSPDRDQETQYF.

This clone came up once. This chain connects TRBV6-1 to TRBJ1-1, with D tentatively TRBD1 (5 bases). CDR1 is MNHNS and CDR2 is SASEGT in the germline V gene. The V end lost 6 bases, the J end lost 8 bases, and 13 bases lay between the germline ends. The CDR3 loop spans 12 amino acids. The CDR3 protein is CASRGTVPEAFF. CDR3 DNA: TGTGCCAGCAGGGGGACGGTCCCAGAAGCTTTCTTT.

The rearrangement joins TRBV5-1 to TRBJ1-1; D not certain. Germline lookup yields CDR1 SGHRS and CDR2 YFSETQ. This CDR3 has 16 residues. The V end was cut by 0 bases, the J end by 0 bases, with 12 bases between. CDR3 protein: CASSLETKAMNTEAFF. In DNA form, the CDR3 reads TGCGCCAGCAGCTTGGAGACGAAAGCGATGAACACTGAAGCTTTCTTT.

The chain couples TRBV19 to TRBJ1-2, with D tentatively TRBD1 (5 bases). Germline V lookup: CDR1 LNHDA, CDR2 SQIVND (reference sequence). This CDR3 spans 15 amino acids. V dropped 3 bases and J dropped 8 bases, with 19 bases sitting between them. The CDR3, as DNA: TGTGCCAGTAGTATTGGGGACCGCACCTTGCCCGGCTACACCTTC. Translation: CASSIGDRTLPGYTF.

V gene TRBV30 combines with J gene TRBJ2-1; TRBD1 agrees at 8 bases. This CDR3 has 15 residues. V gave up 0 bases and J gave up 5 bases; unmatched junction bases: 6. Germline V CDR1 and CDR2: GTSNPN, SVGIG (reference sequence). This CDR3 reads CAWSVGPGGNNEQFF. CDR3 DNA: TGTGCCTGGAGTGTAGGGCCAGGGGGCAACAATGAGCAGTTCTTC. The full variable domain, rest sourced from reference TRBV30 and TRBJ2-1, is SQTIHQWPATLVQPVGSPLSLECTVEGTSNPNLYWYRQAAGRGLQLLFYSVGIGQISSEVPQNLSASRPQDRQFILSSKKLLLSDSGFYLCAWSVGPGGNNEQFFGPGTRLTVL.

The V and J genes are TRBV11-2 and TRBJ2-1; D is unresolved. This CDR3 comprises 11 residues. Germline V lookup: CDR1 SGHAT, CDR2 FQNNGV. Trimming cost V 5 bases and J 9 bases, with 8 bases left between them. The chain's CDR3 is CASSGRVEQFF. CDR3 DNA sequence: TGTGCCAGCAGCGGTAGGGTTGAGCAGTTCTTC.

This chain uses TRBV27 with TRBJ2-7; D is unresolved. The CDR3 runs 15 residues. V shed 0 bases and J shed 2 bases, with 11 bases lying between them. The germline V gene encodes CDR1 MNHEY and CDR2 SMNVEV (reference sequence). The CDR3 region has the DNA TGTGCCAGCAGTTTATCAGAGATAGCCCCCTACGAGCAGTACTTC. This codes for CASSLSEIAPYEQYF.